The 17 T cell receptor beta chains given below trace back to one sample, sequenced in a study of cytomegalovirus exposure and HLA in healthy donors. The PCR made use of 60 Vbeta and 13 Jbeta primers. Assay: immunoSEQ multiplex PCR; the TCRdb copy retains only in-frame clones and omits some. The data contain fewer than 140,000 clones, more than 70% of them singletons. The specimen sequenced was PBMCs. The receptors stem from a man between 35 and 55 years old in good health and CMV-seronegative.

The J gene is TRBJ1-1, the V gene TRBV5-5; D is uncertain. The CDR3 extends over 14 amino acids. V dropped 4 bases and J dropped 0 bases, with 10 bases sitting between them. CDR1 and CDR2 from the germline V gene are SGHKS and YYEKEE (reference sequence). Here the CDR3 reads CASSLLAVNTEAFF. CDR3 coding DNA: TGTGCCAGCAGCCTGCTGGCCGTGAACACTGAAGCTTTCTTT.

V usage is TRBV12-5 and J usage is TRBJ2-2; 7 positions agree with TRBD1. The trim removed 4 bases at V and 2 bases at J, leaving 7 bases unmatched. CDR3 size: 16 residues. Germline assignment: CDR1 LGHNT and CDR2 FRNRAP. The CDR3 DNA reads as TGTGCTAGTGGTTACGGACAGGTGGCCAACACCGGGGAGCTGTTTTTT. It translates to CASGYGQVANTGELFF. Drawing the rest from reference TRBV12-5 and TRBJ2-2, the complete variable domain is DARVTQTPRHKVTEMGQEVTMRCQPILGHNTVFWYRQTMMQGLELLAYFRNRAPLDDSGMPKDRFSAEMPDATLATLKIQPSEPRDSAVYFCASGYGQVANTGELFFGEGSRLTVL.

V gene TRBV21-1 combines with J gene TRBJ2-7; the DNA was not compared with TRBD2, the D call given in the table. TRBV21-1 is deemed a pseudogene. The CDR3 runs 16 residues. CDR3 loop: CASSKRGGRGAYEQYF. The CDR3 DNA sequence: TGTGCCAGCAGCAAAAGGGGGGGGCGCGGGGCCTACGAGCAGTACTTC.

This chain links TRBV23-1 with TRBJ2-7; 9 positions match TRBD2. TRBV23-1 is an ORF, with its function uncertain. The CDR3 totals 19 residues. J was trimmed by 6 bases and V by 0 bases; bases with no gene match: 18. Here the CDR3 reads CASSQSAGIQAGGGVEQYF. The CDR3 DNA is TGCGCCAGCAGTCAATCGGCGGGGATCCAGGCGGGAGGGGGGGTCGAGCAGTACTTC.

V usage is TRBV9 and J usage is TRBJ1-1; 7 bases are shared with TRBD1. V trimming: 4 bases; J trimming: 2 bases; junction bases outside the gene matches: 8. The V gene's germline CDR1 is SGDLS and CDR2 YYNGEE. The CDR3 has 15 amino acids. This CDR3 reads CASSPLGTANTEAFF. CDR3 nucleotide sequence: TGTGCCAGCAGCCCCTTGGGGACAGCCAACACTGAAGCTTTCTTT.

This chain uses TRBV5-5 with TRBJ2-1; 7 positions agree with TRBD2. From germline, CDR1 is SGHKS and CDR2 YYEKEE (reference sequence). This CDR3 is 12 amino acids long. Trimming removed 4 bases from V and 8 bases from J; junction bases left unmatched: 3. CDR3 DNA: TGTGCCAGCAGCCACGCGGGGGATGAGCAGTTCTTC. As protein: CASSHAGDEQFF. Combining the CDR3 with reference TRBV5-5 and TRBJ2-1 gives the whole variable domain DAGVTQSPTHLIKTRGQQVTLRCSPISGHKSVSWYQQVLGQGPQFIFQYYEKEERGRGNFPDRFSARQFPNYSSELNVNALLLGDSALYLCASSHAGDEQFFGPGTRLTVL.

Here the CDR3 DNA reads TGTGCCAGCAGCGAGCAGGGGGCCCAAGAGACCCAGTACTTC. Translated: CASSEQGAQETQYF. V is TRBV9 and J is TRBJ2-5, with 8 nucleotides matching TRBD1. With 3 bases clipped from V and 1 base from J, the junction kept 2 bases outside the gene matches. The length of the CDR3 is 14 residues. Germline V CDR1 and CDR2: SGDLS, YYNGEE. Filled out from reference TRBV9 and TRBJ2-5, the complete variable domain reads DSGVTQTPKHLITATGQRVTLRCSPRSGDLSVYWYQQSLDQGLQFLIQYYNGEERAKGNILERFSAQQFPDLHSELNLSSLELGDSALYFCASSEQGAQETQYFGPGTRLLVL.

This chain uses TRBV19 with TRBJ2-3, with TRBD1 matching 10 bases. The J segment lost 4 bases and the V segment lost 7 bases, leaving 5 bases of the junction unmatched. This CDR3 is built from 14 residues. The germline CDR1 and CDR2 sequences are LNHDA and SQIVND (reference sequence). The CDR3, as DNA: TGTGCCAGTACCCGACAGGGGGCTGCAGATACGCAGTATTTT. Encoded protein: CASTRQGAADTQYF.

The CDR3 nucleotides are TGTGCCAGCAGCTTGGCCGTAAGACAAGGAAACGATGGCTACACCTTC. The encoded protein is CASSLAVRQGNDGYTF. The chain is built from TRBV5-5 and TRBJ1-2; D unclear. The germline gives CDR1 SGHKS, CDR2 YYEKEE (reference sequence). The CDR3 is 16 residues long. Trimming shortened V by 0 bases and J by 6 bases, and 18 bases separated the two germline ends.

The CDR3 here is CASSPGQISGNEQFF. The CDR3 region has the DNA TGTGCCAGCAGCCCCGGACAGATTTCCGGGAATGAGCAGTTCTTC. The chain uses TRBV2 and TRBJ2-1; tentative D call: TRBD1 (6 bases). Germline V gene data show CDR1 as SNHLY and CDR2 as FYNNEI. Trimming shortened V by 6 bases and J by 7 bases, and 19 bases separated the two germline ends. The CDR3 spans 15 residues.

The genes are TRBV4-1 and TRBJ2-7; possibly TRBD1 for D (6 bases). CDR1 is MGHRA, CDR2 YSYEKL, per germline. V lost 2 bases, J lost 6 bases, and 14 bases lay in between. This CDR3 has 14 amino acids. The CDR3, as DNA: TGCGCCAGCAGCCAACACACAGGGCAGGGCGAGCAGTACTTC. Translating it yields CASSQHTGQGEQYF.

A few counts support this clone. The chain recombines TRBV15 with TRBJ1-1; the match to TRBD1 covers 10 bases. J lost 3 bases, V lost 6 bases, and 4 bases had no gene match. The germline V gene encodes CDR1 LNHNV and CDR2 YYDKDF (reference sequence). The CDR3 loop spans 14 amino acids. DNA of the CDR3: TGTGCCACCAGTGGGGACAGGGGTTACACTGAAGCTTTCTTT. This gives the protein CATSGDRGYTEAFF.

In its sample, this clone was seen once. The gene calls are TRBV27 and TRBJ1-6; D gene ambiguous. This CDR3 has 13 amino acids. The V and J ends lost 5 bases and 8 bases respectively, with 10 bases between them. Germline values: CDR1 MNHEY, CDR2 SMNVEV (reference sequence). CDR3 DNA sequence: TGTGCCAGCAGTGACTACCAGGATTCACCCCTCCACTTT. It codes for CASSDYQDSPLHF.

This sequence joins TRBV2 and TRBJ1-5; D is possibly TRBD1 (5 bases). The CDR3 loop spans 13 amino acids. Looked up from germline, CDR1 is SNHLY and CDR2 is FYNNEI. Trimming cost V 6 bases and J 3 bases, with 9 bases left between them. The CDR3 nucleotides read TGTGCCAGCAGAGGGGACTCCAATCAGCCCCAGCATTTT. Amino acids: CASRGDSNQPQHF.

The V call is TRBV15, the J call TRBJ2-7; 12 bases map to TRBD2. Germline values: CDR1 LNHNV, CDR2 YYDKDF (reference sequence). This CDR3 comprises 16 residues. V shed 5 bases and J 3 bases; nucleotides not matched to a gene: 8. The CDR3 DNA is TGTGCCACCAGCGCCCACCTAGCGGGGGGGGACTACGAGCAGTACTTC. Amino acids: CATSAHLAGGDYEQYF.

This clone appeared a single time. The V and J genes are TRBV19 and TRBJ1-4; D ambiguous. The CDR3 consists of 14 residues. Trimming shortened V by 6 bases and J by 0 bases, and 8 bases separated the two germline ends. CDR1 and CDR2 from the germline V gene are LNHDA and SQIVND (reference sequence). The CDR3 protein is CASSLSTTNEKLFF. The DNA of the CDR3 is TGTGCCAGTAGCCTCAGTACAACTAATGAAAAACTGTTTTTT.

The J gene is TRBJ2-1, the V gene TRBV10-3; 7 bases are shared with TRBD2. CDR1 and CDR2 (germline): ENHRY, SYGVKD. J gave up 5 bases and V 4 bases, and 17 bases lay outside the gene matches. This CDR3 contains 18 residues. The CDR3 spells CAISGAGVGGGGDNEQFF. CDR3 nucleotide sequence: TGTGCCATCAGTGGGGCAGGAGTGGGCGGGGGAGGGGACAATGAGCAGTTCTTC.